This TCR beta chain was sequenced in a study of T cell changes during pregnancy in multiple sclerosis. Per the germline V gene, CDR1 is SGHAT and CDR2 is FQNNGV. Trimming at V came to 4 bases and at J to 4 bases, leaving 7 bases not matched to a gene. The length of the CDR3 is 15 residues. TCRdb's table, derived via immunoSEQ multiplex PCR, lists solely in-frame clones and lacks some. The sample holds about 110,000 clones, 80% to 95% seen once. The sequencing here drew on peripheral blood, taken in the third trimester of pregnancy. The chain is built from TRBV11-2 and TRBJ2-3; 8 positions match TRBD1. The source is a female donor with multiple sclerosis, enrolled in a pregnancy study. The CDR3 loop is CASSSPGQGADTQYF. In nucleotides, the CDR3 is TGTGCCAGCAGCTCCCCCGGACAGGGCGCAGATACGCAGTATTTT.